This TCR beta chain was retrieved from a study of OX40 agonist ivuxolimab in advanced cancers. Findings and caveats of the study: Antigens targeted by the expanded peripheral T cells were not determined.

Notes on this clone: Its target is unknown.

The CDR3 contains 13 residues. J gave up 6 bases and V 0 bases, and 1 base lay outside the gene matches. Germline values: CDR1 SGHDN, CDR2 FVKESK. TCRdb keeps only in-frame clones here, not all; method: immunoSEQ multiplex PCR. In the table there are some 70,000 clones, roughly nine tenths of which are singletons. This sequence originates from an adult with an advanced solid tumor such as melanoma, head and neck, liver or kidney cancer. Sample: CD4+ or CD8+ T cells sorted from blood, taken in a trial of the OX40 agonist ivuxolimab. This sequence joins TRBV14 and TRBJ2-7, with TRBD2 matching over 8 bases. In DNA, the CDR3 is TGTGCCAGCAGCCAAGATCGGGGGGGCGAGCAGTACTTC. Translating it yields CASSQDRGGEQYF.